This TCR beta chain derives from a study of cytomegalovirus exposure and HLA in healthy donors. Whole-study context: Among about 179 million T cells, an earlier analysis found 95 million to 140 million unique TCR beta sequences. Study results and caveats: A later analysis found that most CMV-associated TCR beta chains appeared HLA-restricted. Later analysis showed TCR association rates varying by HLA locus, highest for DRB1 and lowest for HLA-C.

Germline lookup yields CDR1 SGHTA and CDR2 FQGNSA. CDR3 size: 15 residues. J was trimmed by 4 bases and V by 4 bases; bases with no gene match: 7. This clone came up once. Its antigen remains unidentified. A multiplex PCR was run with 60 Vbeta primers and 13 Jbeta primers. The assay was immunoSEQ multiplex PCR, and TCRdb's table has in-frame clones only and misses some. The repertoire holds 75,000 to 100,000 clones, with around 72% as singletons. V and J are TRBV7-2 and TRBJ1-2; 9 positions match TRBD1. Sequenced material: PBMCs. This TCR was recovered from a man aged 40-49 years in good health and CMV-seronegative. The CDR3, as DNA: TGTGCCAGCAGCTACCCGGGACAGGGCGCCTATGGCTACACCTTC. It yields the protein CASSYPGQGAYGYTF. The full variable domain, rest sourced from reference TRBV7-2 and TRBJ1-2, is GAGVSQSPSNKVTEKGKDVELRCDPISGHTALYWYRQSLGQGLEFLIYFQGNSAPDKSGLPSDRFSAERTGGSVSTLTIQRTQQEDSAVYLCASSYPGQGAYGYTFGSGTRLTVV.